Listed below are T cell receptor beta chains from one sample, sequenced in a study of blood T cell repertoires in COVID-19. Produced via immunoSEQ multiplex PCR; TCRdb's table is partial and in-frame only. The sample contains roughly 290,000 clones, approximately 83% of which appear only once. The sequencing input was peripheral blood. All receptors come from a woman aged 25 to 39 who had recovered from COVID-19. CDR3s include the opening cysteine and the closing phenylalanine or tryptophan. The D gene is left open where the match is weak. The size of a clone is reported for some rows only, either as once, few or many, or as a class for expanded clones.

V gene: TRBV2; D gene: TRBD2; clone size: NA; J gene: TRBJ2-7; CDR3 protein: CASRTSGGFYEQYF; CDR3 DNA: TGTGCCAGCAGGACTAGCGGGGGGTTTTACGAGCAGTACTTC
V gene: TRBV11-2; D gene: NA; clone size: NA; J gene: TRBJ1-2; CDR3 protein: CASSERHPIGYGYTF; CDR3 DNA: TGTGCCAGCAGCGAAAGACACCCAATCGGATATGGCTACACCTTC
V gene: TRBV15; D gene: NA; clone size: NA; J gene: TRBJ1-4; CDR3 protein: CATSRDRGTNEKLFF; CDR3 DNA: TGTGCCACCAGCAGAGATAGAGGGACTAATGAAAAACTGTTTTTT
V gene: TRBV12-3/TRBV12-4; D gene: NA; clone size: NA; J gene: TRBJ1-1; CDR3 protein: CASMLGGEAFF; CDR3 DNA: TGTGCCAGCATGCTGGGGGGTGAAGCTTTCTTT
V gene: TRBV4-1; D gene: NA; clone size: NA; J gene: TRBJ1-2; CDR3 protein: CASSHLYGYTF; CDR3 DNA: TGCGCCAGCAGCCACCTCTATGGCTACACCTTC
V gene: TRBV3-1/TRBV3-2; D gene: NA; clone size: few; J gene: TRBJ2-7; CDR3 protein: CASSHRGQTYEQYF; CDR3 DNA: TGTGCCAGCAGCCACCGAGGACAGACATACGAGCAGTACTTC
V gene: TRBV5-4; D gene: TRBD2; clone size: NA; J gene: TRBJ2-1; CDR3 protein: CASSLKSSGPNEQFF; CDR3 DNA: TGTGCCAGCAGCTTGAAGTCTAGCGGCCCCAATGAGCAGTTCTTC
V gene: TRBV11-2; D gene: TRBD1; clone size: NA; J gene: TRBJ2-2; CDR3 protein: CASSLMRGQGELFF; CDR3 DNA: TGTGCCAGCAGCTTAATGAGGGGGCAAGGGGAGCTGTTTTTT
V gene: TRBV7-8; D gene: NA; clone size: NA; J gene: TRBJ1-6; CDR3 protein: CASSLARDSPLHF; CDR3 DNA: TGTGCCAGCAGCTTAGCGCGGGATTCACCCCTCCACTTT
V gene: TRBV11-2; D gene: TRBD2; clone size: NA; J gene: TRBJ2-7; CDR3 protein: CASSLAPSGGVYEQYF; CDR3 DNA: TGTGCCAGCAGCTTAGCTCCCAGCGGGGGGGTGTACGAGCAGTACTTC
V gene: TRBV7-3; D gene: NA; clone size: once; J gene: TRBJ2-1; CDR3 protein: CASSLNRGGDEQFF; CDR3 DNA: TGTGCCAGCAGCTTAAACAGGGGAGGAGATGAGCAGTTCTTC
V gene: TRBV6-5; D gene: TRBD1; clone size: NA; J gene: TRBJ1-1; CDR3 protein: CASRIEVGTAEAFF; CDR3 DNA: TGTGCCAGCAGGATTGAGGTAGGGACAGCTGAAGCTTTCTTT
V gene: TRBV6-5; D gene: NA; clone size: NA; J gene: TRBJ2-5; CDR3 protein: CASSRGGLYETQYF; CDR3 DNA: TGTGCCAGCAGCCGCGGGGGCCTCTATGAGACCCAGTACTTC
V gene: TRBV7-6; D gene: TRBD2; clone size: NA; J gene: TRBJ2-2; CDR3 protein: CASSLGRLAGDGGELFF; CDR3 DNA: TGTGCCAGCAGCTTGGGTCGACTAGCGGGAGACGGCGGGGAGCTGTTTTTT
V gene: TRBV2; D gene: NA; clone size: once; J gene: TRBJ2-7; CDR3 protein: CASRTPTREQYF; CDR3 DNA: TGTGCCAGCAGAACCCCGACTAGGGAGCAGTACTTC
V gene: TRBV14; D gene: NA; clone size: NA; J gene: TRBJ2-7; CDR3 protein: CASSQVGLWWEQYF; CDR3 DNA: TGTGCCAGCAGCCAAGTGGGCCTCTGGTGGGAGCAGTACTTC
V gene: TRBV29-1; D gene: TRBD1; clone size: once; J gene: TRBJ2-5; CDR3 protein: CSVGQGGVRYF; CDR3 DNA: TGCAGCGTGGGACAGGGAGGTGTTCGGTACTTC
V gene: TRBV5-4; D gene: NA; clone size: NA; J gene: TRBJ2-7; CDR3 protein: CASSLAGGRQREQYF; CDR3 DNA: TGTGCCAGCAGCTTGGCCGGGGGTAGACAGAGGGAGCAGTACTTC
V gene: TRBV5-1; D gene: NA; clone size: NA; J gene: TRBJ2-1; CDR3 protein: CASSFGTRINEQFF; CDR3 DNA: TGCGCCAGCAGCTTTGGGACAAGGATCAATGAGCAGTTCTTC
V gene: TRBV28; D gene: NA; clone size: NA; J gene: TRBJ1-4; CDR3 protein: CASSLYGQLRTTNEKLFF; CDR3 DNA: TGTGCCAGCAGTTTATATGGGCAGTTACGTACAACTAATGAAAAACTGTTTTTT
V gene: TRBV7-8; D gene: NA; clone size: NA; J gene: TRBJ2-3; CDR3 protein: CASSARERGLTDTQYF; CDR3 DNA: TGTGCCAGCAGCGCCCGGGAGCGAGGGTTGACAGATACGCAGTATTTT
V gene: TRBV2; D gene: NA; clone size: once; J gene: TRBJ1-1; CDR3 protein: CASSYGGDQAFF; CDR3 DNA: TGTGCCAGCAGTTATGGGGGGGATCAGGCTTTCTTT
V gene: TRBV7-2; D gene: TRBD2; clone size: NA; J gene: TRBJ2-1; CDR3 protein: CASSLYSGGNNEQFF; CDR3 DNA: TGTGCCAGCAGCTTATATTCGGGGGGGAACAATGAGCAGTTCTTC
V gene: TRBV4-3; D gene: NA; clone size: NA; J gene: TRBJ1-4; CDR3 protein: CASSQDPGVGATNEKLFF; CDR3 DNA: TGCGCCAGCAGCCAAGATCCGGGGGTAGGGGCAACTAATGAAAAACTGTTTTTT
V gene: TRBV6-4; D gene: NA; clone size: once; J gene: TRBJ2-3; CDR3 protein: CASSKQGGADTQYF; CDR3 DNA: TGTGCCAGCAGTAAGCAGGGGGGTGCAGATACGCAGTATTTT
V gene: TRBV5-5; D gene: TRBD1; clone size: NA; J gene: TRBJ2-5; CDR3 protein: CASSLLGQGWETQYF; CDR3 DNA: TGTGCCAGCAGCTTGTTGGGACAGGGCTGGGAGACCCAGTACTTC
V gene: TRBV7-9; D gene: NA; clone size: NA; J gene: TRBJ2-7; CDR3 protein: CASSLSTVPFEQYF; CDR3 DNA: TGTGCCAGCAGCTTATCGACAGTTCCCTTCGAGCAGTACTTC
V gene: TRBV13; D gene: NA; clone size: NA; J gene: TRBJ2-1; CDR3 protein: CASSLEQGTSSYNEQFF; CDR3 DNA: TGTGCCAGCAGCTTAGAACAGGGCACGAGCTCCTACAATGAGCAGTTCTTC
V gene: TRBV28; D gene: NA; clone size: NA; J gene: TRBJ2-4; CDR3 protein: CASSFRGRTTIQYF; CDR3 DNA: TGTGCCAGCAGTTTTAGGGGAAGAACGACCATTCAGTACTTC
V gene: TRBV19; D gene: TRBD1; clone size: NA; J gene: TRBJ2-2; CDR3 protein: CASRDRANTGELFF; CDR3 DNA: TGTGCCAGTAGGGACAGGGCGAACACCGGGGAGCTGTTTTTT
V gene: TRBV6-5; D gene: NA; clone size: NA; J gene: TRBJ1-1; CDR3 protein: CASSLRTSNTEAFF; CDR3 DNA: TGTGCCAGCAGTTTGCGGACTTCGAACACTGAAGCTTTCTTT
V gene: TRBV28; D gene: TRBD1; clone size: NA; J gene: TRBJ1-4; CDR3 protein: CASSDQTGGREKLFF; CDR3 DNA: TGTGCCAGCAGTGATCAGACAGGGGGTAGAGAAAAACTGTTTTTT
V gene: TRBV7-8; D gene: TRBD1; clone size: NA; J gene: TRBJ1-4; CDR3 protein: CASSSGQARGEKLFF; CDR3 DNA: TGTGCCAGCAGCTCAGGACAGGCGAGAGGAGAAAAACTGTTTTTT
V gene: TRBV20-1; D gene: NA; clone size: NA; J gene: TRBJ2-7; CDR3 protein: CSATVYEQYF; CDR3 DNA: TGCAGTGCTACCGTCTACGAGCAGTACTTC
V gene: TRBV6-5; D gene: TRBD1; clone size: NA; J gene: TRBJ2-7; CDR3 protein: CASRFLGTGVYEQYF; CDR3 DNA: TGTGCCAGCAGGTTCCTTGGGACAGGGGTCTACGAGCAGTACTTC
V gene: TRBV28; D gene: NA; clone size: NA; J gene: TRBJ2-7; CDR3 protein: CASSLMTGAIQYEQYF; CDR3 DNA: TGTGCCAGCAGTTTAATGACCGGAGCGATCCAGTACGAGCAGTACTTC
V gene: TRBV6-6; D gene: NA; clone size: NA; J gene: TRBJ2-1; CDR3 protein: CASSLLGSQDEQFF; CDR3 DNA: TGTGCCAGCAGTCTACTCGGGAGCCAGGATGAGCAGTTCTTC
V gene: TRBV19; D gene: NA; clone size: NA; J gene: TRBJ2-2; CDR3 protein: CASKHGELFF; CDR3 DNA: TGTGCCAGTAAACACGGGGAGCTGTTTTTT
V gene: TRBV2; D gene: NA; clone size: once; J gene: TRBJ1-5; CDR3 protein: CASSASTGNQPQHF; CDR3 DNA: TGTGCCAGCAGTGCCTCCACAGGGAATCAGCCCCAGCATTTT
V gene: TRBV5-1; D gene: NA; clone size: NA; J gene: TRBJ1-4; CDR3 protein: CASSLAPGEKLFF; CDR3 DNA: TGCGCCAGCAGCTTGGCTCCGGGAGAAAAACTGTTTTTT
V gene: TRBV2; D gene: NA; clone size: NA; J gene: TRBJ2-7; CDR3 protein: CASKRTESSYEQYF; CDR3 DNA: TGTGCCAGCAAGCGGACAGAGAGCTCCTACGAGCAGTACTTC
V gene: TRBV11-2; D gene: NA; clone size: NA; J gene: TRBJ1-1; CDR3 protein: CASTYQGPGGTEAFF; CDR3 DNA: TGTGCCAGCACCTACCAGGGGCCGGGGGGCACTGAAGCTTTCTTT